This TCR beta chain came from a study of radiation and T cells in renal cell carcinoma. Study as a whole: Nephrectomy followed 15 Gy stereotactic body radiation by 4 weeks. General study points: No pretreatment tumor biopsies were available for baseline clonotypes. In blood, top tumor clones expanded by 2 weeks, shrinking by 4.

With regard to this clone: Its antigen is not identified.

Time point described: baseline pretreatment blood. Treatment indicated: 15 Gy SBRT to primary tumor, nephrectomy 4 weeks later. After SBRT, blood was collected at 2 and 4 weeks, plus baseline. Per germline, CDR1 MNHEY and CDR2 SVGAGI. The CDR3 loop spans 14 amino acids. Trimming shortened V by 0 bases and J by 6 bases, and 8 bases separated the two germline ends. The repertoire was sequenced with immunoSEQ multiplex PCR; TCRdb's copy has only in-frame clones and lacks some. The profile shows 100,000 or so clones, about 88% of them singletons. The source was blood, collected from a patient whose treatment included radiotherapy and nephrectomy. This clonotype was sampled from a man aged 45-65 years with renal cell carcinoma. The gene calls are TRBV6-5 and TRBJ2-2; no clear D gene. The DNA for the CDR3 is TGTGCCAGCAGTTACTCGATAGGGTCCGGGGAGCTGTTTTTT. It yields the protein CASSYSIGSGELFF.